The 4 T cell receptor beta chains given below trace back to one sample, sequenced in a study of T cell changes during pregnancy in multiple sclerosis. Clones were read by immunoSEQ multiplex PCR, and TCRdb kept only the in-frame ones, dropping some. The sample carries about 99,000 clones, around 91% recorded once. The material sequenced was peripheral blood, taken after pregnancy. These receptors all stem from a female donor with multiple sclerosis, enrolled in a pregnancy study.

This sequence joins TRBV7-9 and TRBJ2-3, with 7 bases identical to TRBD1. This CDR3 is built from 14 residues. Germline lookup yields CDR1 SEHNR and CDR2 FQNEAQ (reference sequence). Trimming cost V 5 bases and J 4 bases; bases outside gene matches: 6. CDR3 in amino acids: CASSPSRGPDTQYF. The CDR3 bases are TGTGCCAGCAGCCCCAGTAGGGGGCCAGATACGCAGTATTTT.

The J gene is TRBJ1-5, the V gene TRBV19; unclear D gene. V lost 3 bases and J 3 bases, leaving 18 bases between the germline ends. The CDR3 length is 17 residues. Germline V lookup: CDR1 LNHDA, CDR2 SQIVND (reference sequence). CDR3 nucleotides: TGTGCCAGTAGTATCTCCGACACGATTCGGAACAATCAGCCCCAGCATTTT. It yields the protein CASSISDTIRNNQPQHF.

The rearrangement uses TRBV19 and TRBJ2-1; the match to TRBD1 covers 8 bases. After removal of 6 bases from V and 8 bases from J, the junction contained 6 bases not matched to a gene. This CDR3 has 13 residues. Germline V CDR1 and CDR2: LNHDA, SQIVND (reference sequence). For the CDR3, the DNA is TGTGCCAGTAGAAGGACAGGGATCGATGAGCAGTTCTTC. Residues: CASRRTGIDEQFF.

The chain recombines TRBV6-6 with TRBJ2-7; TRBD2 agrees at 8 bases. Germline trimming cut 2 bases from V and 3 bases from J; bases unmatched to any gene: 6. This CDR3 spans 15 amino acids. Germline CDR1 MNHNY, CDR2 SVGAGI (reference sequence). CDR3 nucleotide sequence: TGTGCCAGCAGTTACGAGAGCGGGGGAGGCTACGAGCAGTACTTC. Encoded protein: CASSYESGGGYEQYF.